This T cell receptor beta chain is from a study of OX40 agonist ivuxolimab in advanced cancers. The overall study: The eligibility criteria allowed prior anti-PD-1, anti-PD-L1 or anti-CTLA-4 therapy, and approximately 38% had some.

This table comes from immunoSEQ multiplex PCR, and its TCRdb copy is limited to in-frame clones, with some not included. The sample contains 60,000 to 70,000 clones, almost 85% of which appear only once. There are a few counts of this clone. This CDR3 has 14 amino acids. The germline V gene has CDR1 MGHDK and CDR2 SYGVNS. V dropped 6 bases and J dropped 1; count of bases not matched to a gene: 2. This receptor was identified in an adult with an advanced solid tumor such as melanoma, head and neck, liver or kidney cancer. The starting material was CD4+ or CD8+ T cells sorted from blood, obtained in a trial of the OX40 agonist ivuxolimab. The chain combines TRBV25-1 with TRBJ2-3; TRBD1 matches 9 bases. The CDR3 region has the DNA TGTGCCAGCAGAAGGGACAGGGGCACAGATACGCAGTATTTT. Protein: CASRRDRGTDTQYF. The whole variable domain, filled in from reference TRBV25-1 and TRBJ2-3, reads EADIYQTPRYLVIGTGKKITLECSQTMGHDKMYWYQQDPGMELHLIHYSYGVNSTEKGDLSSESTVSRIRTEHFPLTLESARPSHTSQYLCASRRDRGTDTQYFGPGTRLTVL.